The 18 T cell receptor beta chains below come from one sample, sequenced in a study of blood T cell repertoires in COVID-19. This table comes from immunoSEQ multiplex PCR, and its TCRdb copy is limited to in-frame clones, with some not included. Of some 170,000 clones in the sample, 81% were seen once. The sample was peripheral blood. The receptors were sampled from a man between 60 and 75 years old with active or convalescent COVID-19.

The chain links TRBV29-1 to TRBJ2-3; 11 bases line up with TRBD1. Germline V gene data show CDR1 as SQVTM and CDR2 as ANQGSEA. J was trimmed by 1 base and V by 7 bases; bases with no gene match: 7. CDR3 length equals 15 residues. CDR3 residues: CSAGQGAGGTDTQYF. The CDR3 coding sequence is TGCAGCGCTGGACAGGGGGCGGGAGGCACAGATACGCAGTATTTT.

V usage is TRBV7-6 and J usage is TRBJ2-5, with TRBD2 matching 11 bases. The CDR3 is 16 amino acids. With V trimmed by 3 bases and J by 2 bases, 5 bases remained unmatched. Germline loops: CDR1 SGHVS, CDR2 FNYEAQ. In DNA, the CDR3 is TGTGCCAGCAGCTTTTTCCCTAGCGGGGGGCAAGAGACCCAGTACTTC. This encodes CASSFFPSGGQETQYF. Full variable domain (remainder filled in from reference TRBV7-6 and TRBJ2-5): GAGVSQSPRYKVTKRGQDVALRCDPISGHVSLYWYRQALGQGPEFLTYFNYEAQQDKSGLPNDRFSAERPEGSISTLTIQRTEQRDSAMYRCASSFFPSGGQETQYFGPGTRLLVL.

This sequence joins TRBV15 and TRBJ2-5; D gene ambiguous. Between the trimmed V and J ends, which lost 0 bases and 4 bases, there was a span of 3 bases. Germline assignment: CDR1 LNHNV and CDR2 YYDKDF (reference sequence). The CDR3 is 12 residues long. The CDR3 region has the DNA TGTGCCACCAGCAGAGATCTAGAGACCCAGTACTTC. Translation gives CATSRDLETQYF. The full variable domain, rest sourced from reference TRBV15 and TRBJ2-5, is DAMVIQNPRYQVTQFGKPVTLSCSQTLNHNVMYWYQQKSSQAPKLLFHYYDKDFNNEADTPDNFQSRRPNTSFCFLDIRSPGLGDTAMYLCATSRDLETQYFGPGTRLLVL.

The chain joins TRBV6-5 to TRBJ2-5; D gene uncertain. CDR1 is MNHEY, CDR2 SVGAGI, per germline. The CDR3 has 14 amino acids. V was trimmed by 5 bases and J by 0 bases, leaving 10 bases between them. In DNA form, the CDR3 reads TGTGCCAGCAGTAGTCACAGTGACCAAGAGACCCAGTACTTC. Its translation: CASSSHSDQETQYF.

This chain joins TRBV2 and TRBJ2-6; D is perhaps TRBD2 (6 bases). This CDR3 spans 14 amino acids. The V end was cut by 7 bases, the J end by 2 bases, with 9 bases between. Germline CDR1 is SNHLY and CDR2 is FYNNEI. The CDR3 bases are TGTGCCAGCACCGGGGAGGCTGGGGCCAACGTCCTGACTTTC. Its translation is CASTGEAGANVLTF. The full variable domain, in which reference TRBV2 and TRBJ2-6 provide the parts outside the CDR3, is EPEVTQTPSHQVTQMGQEVILRCVPISNHLYFYWYRQILGQKVEFLVSFYNNEISEKSEIFDDQFSVERPDGSNFTLKIRSTKLEDSAMYFCASTGEAGANVLTFGAGSRLTVL.

This rearrangement joins TRBV28 to TRBJ2-7, with 9 positions matching TRBD1. The CDR3 spans 14 residues. Unmatched junction bases numbered 11, after V lost 8 bases and J lost 6 bases. Germline assignment: CDR1 MDHEN and CDR2 SYDVKM. CDR3 in DNA: TGTGCCAGCGGTATTTTGGACAGGGGACGCGAGCAGTACTTC. It specifies CASGILDRGREQYF.

The chain links TRBV19 to TRBJ2-7, with D possibly matching TRBD1 (6 bases). The CDR3 runs 13 residues. With 6 bases removed from V and 5 bases from J, the gap between germline ends came to 14 bases. Germline V gives CDR1 LNHDA, CDR2 SQIVND (reference sequence). In DNA form, the CDR3 reads TGTGCCAGTAGAGAGACAGGAAGTAACGAGCAGTACTTC. It yields the protein CASRETGSNEQYF.

The table lists this clone with a few counts. The chain has TRBV6-5 and TRBJ1-2; possibly TRBD1 for D (5 bases). CDR1 and CDR2 (germline): MNHEY, SVGAGI. Deletions cut 6 bases from V and 3 bases from J, with 8 bases between. The CDR3 consists of 12 residues. CDR3 sequence: CASRPGDYGYTF. The CDR3 region has the DNA TGTGCCAGCAGACCGGGGGACTATGGCTACACCTTC.

The chain combines TRBV5-1 with TRBJ2-1; TRBD2 matches at 8 bases. The CDR3 runs 17 residues. Looked up from germline, CDR1 is SGHRS and CDR2 is YFSETQ. V trimming: 0 bases; J trimming: 0 bases; junction bases outside the gene matches: 5. CDR3 region: CASSLVSGRGSYNEQFF. In nucleotides, the CDR3 is TGCGCCAGCAGCTTGGTAAGCGGGAGAGGCTCCTACAATGAGCAGTTCTTC. The whole variable domain, filled in from reference TRBV5-1 and TRBJ2-1, reads KAGVTQTPRYLIKTRGQQVTLSCSPISGHRSVSWYQQTPGQGLQFLFEYFSETQRNKGNFPGRFSGRQFSNSRSEMNVSTLELGDSALYLCASSLVSGRGSYNEQFFGPGTRLTVL.

The rearrangement links TRBV13 to TRBJ2-5; 15 nucleotides align to TRBD2. Losses at the gene ends were 7 bases for V and 4 bases for J; bases not matched to a gene: 10. The CDR3 has 17 amino acids. Germline V CDR1 and CDR2: PRHDT, FYEKMQ (reference sequence). The CDR3, as DNA: TGTGCCAGCACCACCCTGGGACTAGCGGGGGGAATAGAGACCCAGTACTTC. Translating gives CASTTLGLAGGIETQYF.

This rearrangement joins TRBV6-1 to TRBJ2-1, with D maybe TRBD2 (5 bases). The CDR3 extends over 15 amino acids. Germline CDR1 MNHNS, CDR2 SASEGT. V lost 1 base to trimming and J lost 4 bases, with 11 bases between them. CDR3 sequence (DNA): TGTGCCAGCAGTGAAGAGAATCGGGGATACAATGAGCAGTTCTTC. This gives the protein CASSEENRGYNEQFF.

V and J are TRBV6-5 and TRBJ2-1; a weak D match, TRBD2 (6 bases). CDR3 length: 11 residues. CDR1 is MNHEY, CDR2 SVGAGI, per germline. Trimming stripped 6 bases from V and 7 bases from J, with 7 bases between. CDR3 coding DNA: TGTGCCAGCAGGCGGGGAAATGAGCAGTTCTTC. Its translation is CASRRGNEQFF.

The rearrangement links TRBV19 to TRBJ2-1, with D perhaps TRBD2 (7 bases). Germline CDR1 and CDR2: LNHDA and SQIVND (reference sequence). There are 14 residues in the CDR3. Trimming cost V 1 base and J 8 bases, with 12 bases left between them. CDR3 protein: CASSIGGGVDEQFF. The CDR3 DNA sequence: TGTGCCAGTAGTATAGGAGGGGGGGTCGATGAGCAGTTCTTC.

This clone was seen just once. The chain joins TRBV7-9 to TRBJ2-2; perhaps TRBD1 as D (7 bases). Trimming took 5 bases from V and 7 from J, leaving 14 bases between them. CDR1 is SEHNR and CDR2 is FQNEAQ in the germline V gene (reference sequence). This CDR3 spans 14 amino acids. The CDR3 bases are TGTGCCAGCAGCCGGGCGCGGGACAGCGGGGAGCTGTTTTTT. This gives the protein CASSRARDSGELFF.

This chain connects TRBV18 to TRBJ1-6; 8 positions match TRBD1. From germline, CDR1 is KGHSH and CDR2 LQKENI. V was pared by 4 bases and J by 10 bases, with 12 bases of the junction left unmatched. The CDR3 length is 16 residues. Here the CDR3 reads CASSLTVQTGESPLHF. The DNA for the CDR3 is TGTGCCAGCTCACTAACAGTGCAGACAGGGGAATCACCCCTCCACTTT.

On this clone itself: Since a much larger clone is just one base distant, this may be a read error. This chain uses TRBV2 with TRBJ2-7, with 8 bases identical to TRBD1. Looked up from germline, CDR1 is SNHLY and CDR2 is FYNNEI. With 6 bases clipped from V and 3 bases from J, the junction kept 4 bases outside the gene matches. The CDR3 sequence is 13 residues long. The CDR3 DNA follows: TGTGCCAGCAGCCGGGACAGGTTCTACGAGCAGTACTTC. Translating it yields CASSRDRFYEQYF.

The chain couples TRBV27 to TRBJ2-5; no clear D gene. CDR3 size: 12 residues. Germline V gene lookup returns CDR1 MNHEY and CDR2 SMNVEV (reference sequence). V was cut by 5 bases and J by 7 bases, with 11 bases left in between. The CDR3 reads CASSPLPRTQYF. CDR3 nucleotides: TGTGCCAGCAGTCCGCTGCCGAGGACCCAGTACTTC.

This clone has only a few counts. V is TRBV28 and J is TRBJ2-1; TRBD2 matches at 7 bases. The CDR3 loop spans 16 amino acids. After removal of 5 bases from V and 0 bases from J, the junction contained 7 bases not matched to a gene. Germline V gene lookup returns CDR1 MDHEN and CDR2 SYDVKM. The CDR3 loop reads CASSPPGLLSYNEQFF. The CDR3 nucleotides read TGTGCCAGCAGTCCCCCGGGACTACTCTCCTACAATGAGCAGTTCTTC.